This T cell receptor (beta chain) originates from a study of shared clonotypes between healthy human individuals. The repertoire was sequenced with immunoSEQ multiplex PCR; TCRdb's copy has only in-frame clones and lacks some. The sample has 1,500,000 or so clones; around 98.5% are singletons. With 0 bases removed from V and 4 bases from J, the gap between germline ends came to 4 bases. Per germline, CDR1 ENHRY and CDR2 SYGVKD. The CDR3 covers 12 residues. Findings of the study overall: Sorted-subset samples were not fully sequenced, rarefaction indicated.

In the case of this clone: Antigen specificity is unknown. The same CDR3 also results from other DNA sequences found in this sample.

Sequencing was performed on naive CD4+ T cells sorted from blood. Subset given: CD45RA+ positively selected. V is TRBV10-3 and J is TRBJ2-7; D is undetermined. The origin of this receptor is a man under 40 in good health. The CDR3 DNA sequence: TGTGCCATCAGTGAGTCGAATTACGAGCAGTACTTC. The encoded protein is CAISESNYEQYF.